These 9 T cell receptor beta chains share one sample of origin, sequenced in a study of monozygotic twins with inflammatory bowel disease. TCRdb reworked the 5' RACE reads into one entry per CDR3 protein, no DNA. In total, the table holds some 200,000 distinct CDR3 sequences. Sequencing used blood. The receptors were gathered from a human donor with ulcerative colitis or Crohn's disease, or a healthy co-twin of an affected twin (not recorded which).

This chain uses TRBV7-2 with TRBJ1-4. From germline, CDR1 is SGHTA and CDR2 FQGNSA. The CDR3 is 15 residues long. The CDR3 sequence: CASSFYVRRDEKLFF.

CDR3 in amino acids: CAWKPHSGPNTEAFF. This rearrangement joins TRBV30 to TRBJ1-1; TCRdb calls TRBD1, which cannot be checked without DNA. CDR3 length: 15 amino acids. Germline V CDR1 and CDR2: GTSNPN, SVGIG (reference sequence). The full variable domain, in which reference TRBV30 and TRBJ1-1 provide the parts outside the CDR3, is SQTIHQWPATLVQPVGSPLSLECTVEGTSNPNLYWYRQAAGRGLQLLFYSVGIGQISSEVPQNLSASRPQDRQFILSSKKLLLSDSGFYLCAWKPHSGPNTEAFFGQGTRLTVV.

The genes are TRBV5-1 and TRBJ2-7. The germline V gene has CDR1 SGHRS and CDR2 YFSETQ. CDR3 length: 13 residues. CDR3 sequence reads: CASSYGVSYEQYF.

The chain combines TRBV5-6 with TRBJ2-5; absent DNA, TCRdb's TRBD2 call cannot be checked. Germline CDR1 is SGHDT and CDR2 is YYEEEE. The CDR3 spans 20 residues. This CDR3 is CASSLVFVRSLAGDQETQYF. Filled out from reference TRBV5-6 and TRBJ2-5, the complete variable domain reads DAGVTQSPTHLIKTRGQQVTLRCSPKSGHDTVSWYQQALGQGPQFIFQYYEEEERQRGNFPDRFSGHQFPNYSSELNVNALLLGDSALYLCASSLVFVRSLAGDQETQYFGPGTRLLVL.

J is TRBJ2-1 and V is TRBV5-4; TCRdb indicates TRBD2, and absent DNA this call remains unverified. Germline V gene data show CDR1 as SGHNT and CDR2 as YYREEE (reference sequence). This CDR3 has 15 residues. The CDR3 protein is CASSVSGTLDNEQFF.

CDR3 region: CASSPRGREYGNQPQHF. The chain has TRBV7-2 and TRBJ1-5. Germline lookup yields CDR1 SGHTA and CDR2 FQGNSA. The CDR3 is 17 amino acids.

The J gene is TRBJ2-3, the V gene TRBV14. Per the germline V gene, CDR1 is SGHDN and CDR2 is FVKESK. The CDR3 totals 14 residues. Here the CDR3 reads CASSQDITADTQYF. The variable domain in full, completed from reference TRBV14 and TRBJ2-3, reads EAGVTQFPSHSVIEKGQTVTLRCDPISGHDNLYWYRRVMGKEIKFLLHFVKESKQDESGMPNNRFLAERTGGTYSTLKVQPAELEDSGVYFCASSQDITADTQYFGPGTRLTVL.

The rearrangement joins TRBV7-3 to TRBJ2-3; lacking DNA, the TRBD1 call made by TCRdb goes unchecked. Germline V lookup: CDR1 SGHTA, CDR2 FQGTGA. The CDR3 has 15 amino acids. The CDR3 protein is CASSWLGQLTDTQYF.

CDR3 sequence: CASSNNLAETQYF. The chain is built from TRBV5-1 and TRBJ2-5. This CDR3 region has 13 residues. The germline CDR1 and CDR2 sequences are SGHRS and YFSETQ.